These 22 T cell receptor beta chains were all obtained from the same sample, sequenced in a study of T cells after posttransplantation cyclophosphamide. Libraries were prepared by immunoSEQ multiplex PCR; TCRdb keeps only in-frame clonotypes and omits some of them. The table shows roughly 12,000 clones, with about 95% occurring only once. Input material: naive CD8+ T cells sorted from PBMCs. The source is a man between 25 and 39 years old in good health and a related stem cell transplant donor.

The CDR3: CASSGSTGGPEAFF. In DNA form, the CDR3 reads TGTGCCAGCAGTGGATCGACAGGGGGGCCTGAAGCTTTCTTT. The chain employs TRBV6-5 and TRBJ1-1, with TRBD1 matching over 9 bases. The germline gives CDR1 MNHEY, CDR2 SVGAGI. Unmatched junction bases numbered 7, after V lost 5 bases and J lost 6 bases. The CDR3 runs 14 residues.

The table lists this clone with a count of one. The V gene is TRBV11-2, the J gene TRBJ2-3; D remains ambiguous. CDR3 length equals 13 residues. V lost 6 bases and J lost 1, with 8 bases in between. Germline CDR1 and CDR2: SGHAT and FQNNGV. The CDR3 coding sequence is TGTGCCAGCAGGCGTTCGGGCACAGATACGCAGTATTTT. It translates to CASRRSGTDTQYF.

The CDR3, as DNA: TGTGCCAGCAGTGGACTAGAGGGGACCCAGTACTTC. Its protein product is CASSGLEGTQYF. The rearrangement joins TRBV6-1 to TRBJ2-5; D is possibly TRBD2 (6 bases). CDR3 length: 12 residues. Trimming took off 4 bases at V and 7 bases at J, with 10 bases between the two ends. Germline CDR1 and CDR2: MNHNS and SASEGT.

V gene TRBV4-3 combines with J gene TRBJ2-1; TRBD1 aligns across 10 bases. This CDR3 is built from 15 residues. CDR1 is LGHNA, CDR2 YSLEER, per germline. The V and J ends lost 4 bases and 3 bases, in that order; junction bases with no gene match: 3. This CDR3 reads CASSPDRGHYNEQFF. CDR3 DNA: TGCGCCAGCAGCCCTGACAGGGGGCACTACAATGAGCAGTTCTTC.

The rearrangement links TRBV27 to TRBJ2-7; D is perhaps TRBD1 (5 bases). CDR1 is MNHEY and CDR2 is SMNVEV in the germline V gene (reference sequence). The CDR3 is made up of 14 amino acids. V shed 3 bases and J shed 3 bases, with 12 bases lying between them. Written as DNA, the CDR3 is TGTGCCAGCAGTTTTAAGGGGTTGGGCTACGAGCAGTACTTC. Protein: CASSFKGLGYEQYF.

The J gene is TRBJ2-7, the V gene TRBV5-5; TRBD1 aligns across 7 bases. Trimming removed 4 bases from V and 4 bases from J; junction bases left unmatched: 11. Germline CDR1 reads SGHKS; CDR2 reads YYEKEE (reference sequence). CDR3 length equals 15 residues. The CDR3 DNA reads as TGTGCCAGCAGCACCGTCGGGGTCAGGGGGTACGAGCAGTACTTC. It codes for CASSTVGVRGYEQYF. The full variable domain, with the rest looked up from reference TRBV5-5 and TRBJ2-7, is DAGVTQSPTHLIKTRGQQVTLRCSPISGHKSVSWYQQVLGQGPQFIFQYYEKEERGRGNFPDRFSARQFPNYSSELNVNALLLGDSALYLCASSTVGVRGYEQYFGPGTRLTVT.

The CDR3 here is CASSSEGTGVGVPQETQYF. CDR3 nucleotides: TGTGCCAGCAGCTCCGAAGGGACAGGGGTGGGAGTCCCCCAAGAGACCCAGTACTTC. This chain links TRBV5-5 with TRBJ2-5, with 10 bases aligning to TRBD1. Trimming at V came to 3 bases and at J to 1 base, leaving 15 bases not matched to a gene. This CDR3 contains 19 residues. Germline assignment: CDR1 SGHKS and CDR2 YYEKEE (reference sequence). The full variable domain, with the rest looked up from reference TRBV5-5 and TRBJ2-5, is DAGVTQSPTHLIKTRGQQVTLRCSPISGHKSVSWYQQVLGQGPQFIFQYYEKEERGRGNFPDRFSARQFPNYSSELNVNALLLGDSALYLCASSSEGTGVGVPQETQYFGPGTRLLVL.

Notes on this clone: A junction end diverges from the germline sequence, so it may reflect a read error. Other DNA sequences within the sample encode an identical CDR3. The chain has TRBV27 and TRBJ2-2; 9 bases agree with TRBD1. Germline loops: CDR1 MNHEY, CDR2 SMNVEV (reference sequence). The length of the CDR3 is 15 residues. CDR3 in amino acids: CASSLSTGGPGELFF. DNA of the CDR3: TGTGCCAGCAGTTTATCAACAGGGGGCCCCGGGGAACTGTTTTTT.

The chain uses TRBV5-3 and TRBJ1-6, with D perhaps matching TRBD1 (6 bases). TRBV5-3 has ORF status, its function being uncertain. The CDR3 has 15 amino acids. Trimming removed 3 bases from V and 5 bases from J, with 12 bases in between. The CDR3 DNA follows: TGTGCCAGAAGCTCGATGGACAGAAATAATTCACCCCTCCACTTT. Protein sequence: CARSSMDRNNSPLHF.

The V and J genes are TRBV7-9 and TRBJ1-3; the match to TRBD1 covers 7 bases. The CDR3 runs to 16 residues. V lost 3 bases and J lost 2; bases outside the gene matches: 7. Germline V gene sequence: CDR1 SEHNR, CDR2 FQNEAQ (reference sequence). DNA of the CDR3: TGTGCCAGCAGCTTTGCCCTACAGGGGCCTGGAAACACCATATATTTT. This encodes CASSFALQGPGNTIYF.

The chain combines TRBV7-9 with TRBJ1-1; maybe TRBD1 (6 bases). Germline values: CDR1 SEHNR, CDR2 FQNEAQ (reference sequence). This CDR3 comprises 10 residues. V lost 5 bases and J lost 10, with 8 bases in between. CDR3 sequence: CASSGGLAFF. CDR3 in DNA: TGTGCCAGCAGCGGGGGCTTAGCTTTCTTT.

The J gene is TRBJ1-1, the V gene TRBV7-9; tentative D call: TRBD1 (6 bases). The germline CDR1 and CDR2 sequences are SEHNR and FQNEAQ (reference sequence). CDR3 length equals 15 residues. Between the trimmed V and J ends, which lost 7 bases and 0 bases, there was a span of 15 bases. This CDR3 is CASNGAGTLNTEAFF. The CDR3 bases are TGTGCCAGCAACGGAGCCGGGACATTGAACACTGAAGCTTTCTTT.

The chain recombines TRBV29-1 with TRBJ2-3; TRBD1 matches at 8 bases. The CDR3 loop spans 15 amino acids. Trimming took 1 base from V and 1 from J; bases not matched to a gene: 4. The germline CDR1 and CDR2 sequences are SQVTM and ANQGSEA. CDR3 DNA: TGCAGCGTTGAAGGGACAGGGTTGGGCACAGATACGCAGTATTTT. Translating it yields CSVEGTGLGTDTQYF.

This clone was recorded only once. The V call is TRBV6-6, the J call TRBJ2-7, with TRBD1 identical over 9 bases. Germline CDR1 is MNHNY and CDR2 is SVGAGI (reference sequence). This CDR3 has 16 amino acids. Unmatched junction bases numbered 8, after V lost 5 bases and J lost 0 bases. Written as DNA, the CDR3 is TGTGCCAGCAGTCCCCAGCAGGGACAGGGCTCCTACGAGCAGTACTTC. Protein: CASSPQQGQGSYEQYF.

The J gene is TRBJ2-4, the V gene TRBV11-3, with D possibly matching TRBD1 (5 bases). Trimming took off 5 bases at V and 7 bases at J, with 12 bases between the two ends. This CDR3 comprises 13 residues. Germline-derived CDR1 and CDR2 are SGHNT and YENEEA. CDR3 DNA sequence: TGTGCCAGCAGCGAGGCGGCAGGGAACATTCAGTACTTC. Translating it yields CASSEAAGNIQYF.

The chain uses TRBV7-9 and TRBJ1-1, with unresolved D. V lost 5 bases to trimming and J lost 7 bases, with 14 bases between them. Germline V gene sequence: CDR1 SEHNR, CDR2 FQNEAQ (reference sequence). This CDR3 contains 13 residues. The CDR3 region is CASSESSRDEAFF. For the CDR3, the DNA is TGTGCCAGCAGCGAGTCATCGAGGGATGAAGCTTTCTTT.

The rearrangement uses TRBV6-5 and TRBJ2-7; TRBD2 is a possible D gene (6 bases). The CDR3 length is 14 residues. Per the germline V gene, CDR1 is MNHEY and CDR2 is SVGAGI. Trimming cost V 2 bases and J 2 bases, with 10 bases left between them. The CDR3 DNA reads TGTGCCAGCAGTTACGCGGGAAAGACCTACGAGCAGTACTTC. It specifies CASSYAGKTYEQYF.

The chain couples TRBV11-3 to TRBJ2-1, with 10 bases lining up with TRBD1. Germline trimming cut 5 bases from V and 7 bases from J; bases unmatched to any gene: 8. Germline CDR1 is SGHNT and CDR2 is YENEEA. This CDR3 has 15 residues. This chain's CDR3 is CASSLRQGAGNEQFF. The CDR3 DNA is TGTGCCAGCAGCCTCCGACAGGGGGCGGGAAATGAGCAGTTCTTC.

The CDR3 nucleotides read TGCAGCTATACACCGGACAGGGGAAGCTCCTACGAGCAGTACTTC. This codes for CSYTPDRGSSYEQYF. The J gene is TRBJ2-7, the V gene TRBV29-1; 9 bases align to TRBD1. The germline V gene has CDR1 SQVTM and CDR2 ANQGSEA. The CDR3 is made up of 15 amino acids. The trim removed 8 bases at V and 0 bases at J, leaving 11 bases unmatched.

This clone was seen just once. CDR3 coding DNA: TGTGCCAGCAGCGCAAACAGGGACTATGGCTACACCTTC. Residues: CASSANRDYGYTF. The chain uses TRBV9 and TRBJ1-2, with D maybe TRBD1 (6 bases). Trimming took 3 bases from V and 3 from J, leaving 9 bases between them. Germline CDR1 reads SGDLS; CDR2 reads YYNGEE. This CDR3 has 13 amino acids.

The chain uses TRBV6-5 and TRBJ1-1; tentative D call: TRBD1 (6 bases). This CDR3 is built from 13 residues. The V gene's germline CDR1 is MNHEY and CDR2 SVGAGI. Trimming removed 2 bases from V and 4 bases from J, with 8 bases in between. CDR3 nucleotides: TGTGCCAGCAGTTACCTGGGGGCCACTGAAGCTTTCTTT. As protein: CASSYLGATEAFF.

The V call is TRBV10-3, the J call TRBJ2-7; 8 bases map to TRBD1. CDR1 is ENHRY, CDR2 SYGVKD, per germline. V shed 7 bases, J shed 5 bases, and the junction held 7 bases outside the gene matches. The CDR3 covers 13 residues. The CDR3 loop reads CAIKQGANDEQYF. CDR3 DNA sequence: TGTGCCATCAAGCAGGGGGCGAACGACGAGCAGTACTTC.